This entry lists 27 T cell receptor beta chains sequenced from one sample in a study of response to subunit inactivated influenza vaccine. TCRdb re-derived calls from the RT-PCR reads in MiXCR, one entry per CDR3 protein. Of roughly 650,000 distinct CDR3 sequences in the sample, about 15% were seen once. Material: PBMCs from blood, obtained approximately 15 days before vaccination. The receptors here all came from a man aged 45-60 years who received an inactivated influenza vaccine.

CDR3 loop: CATSEGLAANNEQFF. The DNA for the CDR3 is TGTGCCACCAGCGAGGGGCTAGCGGCTAACAATGAGCAGTTCTTC. This rearrangement joins TRBV15 to TRBJ2-1, with 7 bases matching TRBD2. The CDR3 extends over 15 amino acids. After removal of 5 bases from V and 5 bases from J, the junction contained 9 bases not matched to a gene. The germline V gene has CDR1 LNHNV and CDR2 YYDKDF (reference sequence).

This clonotype was seen a few times. J is TRBJ2-3 and V is TRBV27; D not certain. V was shortened by 4 bases and J by 1 base, with 12 bases between the two germline ends. Germline loops: CDR1 MNHEY, CDR2 SMNVEV (reference sequence). The CDR3 length is 15 residues. CDR3 sequence: CASSSSYRGTDTQYF. The CDR3 DNA reads as TGTGCCAGCAGTTCCTCGTATAGGGGCACAGATACGCAGTATTTT.

The V gene is TRBV14, the J gene TRBJ2-1, with D uncertain. Germline V gene lookup returns CDR1 SGHDN and CDR2 FVKESK. V lost 4 bases and J 10 bases, leaving 17 bases between the germline ends. The CDR3 has 14 residues. The CDR3 sequence is CASSPYYRPREQFF. Written as DNA, the CDR3 is TGTGCCAGCAGCCCCTATTATCGGCCCAGGGAGCAGTTCTTC.

This clonotype was observed many times. V is TRBV4-2 and J is TRBJ1-1; D may be TRBD1 (5 bases). The V gene's germline CDR1 is LGHNA and CDR2 YNFKEQ. Trimming left V 4 bases short and J 5 bases short, with 20 bases between. The CDR3 is 16 residues long. Here the CDR3 reads CASSPNPGLEGTEAFF. The CDR3 region has the DNA TGTGCCAGCAGCCCTAATCCGGGACTGGAGGGGACTGAAGCTTTCTTT.

This clonotype was recorded a few times. The V call is TRBV7-6, the J call TRBJ2-5; D is uncertain. The CDR3 loop spans 14 amino acids. Germline V gene sequence: CDR1 SGHVS, CDR2 FNYEAQ. V was trimmed by 1 base and J by 4 bases, leaving 10 bases between them. The CDR3 sequence is CASSLVLFGETQYF. The DNA of the CDR3 is TGTGCCAGCAGCTTAGTTCTGTTTGGAGAGACCCAGTACTTC.

This clonotype was picked up a small number of times. The rearrangement links TRBV12-5 to TRBJ1-2; 9 bases fit TRBD1. The CDR3 loop spans 15 amino acids. V lost 7 bases to trimming and J lost 2 bases; unmatched junction nucleotides: 8. CDR1 LGHNT and CDR2 FRNRAP come from the germline V gene. The CDR3 coding sequence is TGTGCTAGTGACCCGGGACAGGGAGAAAACTATGGCTACACCTTC. Translation: CASDPGQGENYGYTF.

This clonotype was counted a few times. V usage is TRBV29-1 and J usage is TRBJ2-3, with 12 bases that match TRBD2. V trimming: 7 bases; J trimming: 6 bases; junction bases outside the gene matches: 11. Looked up from germline, CDR1 is SQVTM and CDR2 is ANQGSEA. The CDR3 covers 15 residues. CDR3 bases: TGCAGCGCCACCGCTAGCGGGGGGGCCTATGATACGCAGTATTTT. This sequence encodes CSATASGGAYDTQYF.

Only a few counts were recorded for this clonotype. The chain joins TRBV11-2 to TRBJ2-5; D uncertain. V shed 1 base and J shed 1 base, with 10 bases lying between them. Germline CDR1 is SGHAT and CDR2 is FQNNGV. The length of the CDR3 is 15 residues. CDR3 nucleotides: TGTGCCAGCAGCTTAGCGTACGTCAGCCAAGAGACCCAGTACTTC. Residues: CASSLAYVSQETQYF.

The chain is built from TRBV7-2 and TRBJ2-1, with D possibly being TRBD2 (5 bases). Germline lookup yields CDR1 SGHTA and CDR2 FQGNSA. V gave up 3 bases and J gave up 6 bases, with 12 bases separating them. The CDR3 extends over 14 amino acids. CDR3 sequence reads: CASSFGGPVNEQFF. In DNA, the CDR3 is TGTGCCAGCAGCTTTGGAGGCCCCGTCAATGAGCAGTTCTTC.

This clonotype was counted at least ten times. The chain links TRBV5-1 to TRBJ1-1; 7 bases are a match to TRBD1. Germline lookup yields CDR1 SGHRS and CDR2 YFSETQ. Trimming at V came to 3 bases and at J to 0 bases, leaving 5 bases not matched to a gene. The CDR3 is 15 amino acids. The CDR3 is CASSWGQSLNTEAFF. CDR3 sequence (DNA): TGCGCCAGCAGCTGGGGACAGTCGCTGAACACTGAAGCTTTCTTT. Filled out from reference TRBV5-1 and TRBJ1-1, the complete variable domain reads KAGVTQTPRYLIKTRGQQVTLSCSPISGHRSVSWYQQTPGQGLQFLFEYFSETQRNKGNFPGRFSGRQFSNSRSEMNVSTLELGDSALYLCASSWGQSLNTEAFFGQGTRLTVV.

V is TRBV7-2 and J is TRBJ2-7, with TRBD1 matching over 8 bases. Germline CDR1 SGHTA, CDR2 FQGNSA. The V segment lost 3 bases and the J segment 2 bases; nucleotides outside the gene matches: 3. This CDR3 spans 14 amino acids. The DNA for the CDR3 is TGTGCCAGCAGCTTTCAGGGGGCGGCCTACGAGCAGTACTTC. It encodes CASSFQGAAYEQYF.

The gene calls are TRBV29-1 and TRBJ1-1; 7 bases match TRBD1. The CDR3 consists of 14 residues. Germline lookup yields CDR1 SQVTM and CDR2 ANQGSEA. The ends lost 0 bases at V and 6 bases at J; junction bases unmatched: 7. The CDR3 coding sequence is TGCAGCGTTGAAGATATACAGGGGAGGGCTGAAGCTTTCTTT. Translating it yields CSVEDIQGRAEAFF.

This clonotype was seen a few times. The chain combines TRBV29-1 with TRBJ2-7, with D maybe TRBD2 (6 bases). Trimming took 4 bases from V and 4 from J, leaving 14 bases between them. The CDR3 totals 13 residues. The germline gives CDR1 SQVTM, CDR2 ANQGSEA. The CDR3 is CSVAGGAGYEQYF. CDR3 nucleotide sequence: TGCAGCGTTGCCGGGGGAGCGGGTTACGAGCAGTACTTC.

The rearrangement joins TRBV30 to TRBJ1-1; D unclear. V lost 0 bases to trimming and J lost 1 base, with 21 bases between them. Germline loops: CDR1 GTSNPN, CDR2 SVGIG (reference sequence). The CDR3 extends over 18 amino acids. The CDR3 is CAWSVGGRFRWRNTEAFF. As DNA, the CDR3 is TGTGCCTGGAGTGTAGGAGGCAGGTTCAGGTGGAGGAACACTGAAGCTTTCTTT.

This clonotype was seen only a few times. The chain links TRBV20-1 to TRBJ2-7, with 8 bases fitting TRBD2. Germline CDR1 and CDR2: DFQATT and SNEGSKA (reference sequence). V shed 6 bases, J shed 0 bases, and the junction held 7 bases outside the gene matches. The CDR3 covers 14 residues. CDR3 region: CSAQLAASSYEQYF. The CDR3 region has the DNA TGCAGTGCGCAACTAGCGGCCAGCTCCTACGAGCAGTACTTC.

This clonotype was observed many times. The chain recombines TRBV5-5 with TRBJ2-7; tentative D call: TRBD1 (6 bases). Germline lookup yields CDR1 SGHKS and CDR2 YYEKEE (reference sequence). V was pared by 4 bases and J by 2 bases, with 10 bases between. The CDR3 is made up of 13 amino acids. CDR3 in amino acids: CASSRDITYEQYF. The CDR3 nucleotides are TGTGCCAGCAGCAGGGACATAACCTACGAGCAGTACTTC.

The rearrangement uses TRBV7-9 and TRBJ2-2, with a tentative D call TRBD1 (5 bases). Germline-derived CDR1 and CDR2 are SEHNR and FQNEAQ (reference sequence). With 5 bases removed from V and 6 bases from J, the gap between germline ends came to 16 bases. The CDR3 extends over 15 amino acids. This CDR3 is CASSGRPYRSGELFF. In DNA form, the CDR3 reads TGTGCCAGCAGCGGCCGACCCTACAGGTCCGGGGAGCTGTTTTTT.

This clonotype was detected a few times. This chain joins TRBV5-1 and TRBJ2-5, with 10 bases identical to TRBD1. The trim removed 4 bases at V and 6 bases at J, leaving 9 bases unmatched. Germline CDR1 reads SGHRS; CDR2 reads YFSETQ. This CDR3 has 15 residues. CDR3 DNA sequence: TGCGCCAGCAGCCTTTCGACAGGGGGCTGGAAGACCCAGTACTTC. This encodes CASSLSTGGWKTQYF.

In its sample, this clonotype was seen a few times. The chain has TRBV5-5 and TRBJ2-1; D may correspond to TRBD1 or TRBD2 (5 bases each). Germline V CDR1 and CDR2: SGHKS, YYEKEE (reference sequence). V lost 2 bases, J lost 2 bases, and 17 bases lay in between. This CDR3 region has 17 residues. This CDR3 reads CASSFFGTTHTYNEQFF. The CDR3 bases are TGTGCCAGCAGCTTTTTTGGGACCACACACACCTACAATGAGCAGTTCTTC.

This clonotype was observed at least ten times. The genes are TRBV12-3 or TRBV12-4 and TRBJ1-3, with D unresolved. Trimming left V 3 bases short and J 0 bases short, with 9 bases between. The CDR3 extends over 15 amino acids. This CDR3 is CASSFGSPSGNTIYF. In DNA, the CDR3 is TGTGCCAGCAGTTTCGGTTCTCCCTCTGGAAACACCATATATTTT.

This clonotype was detected many times. The V gene is TRBV5-6, the J gene TRBJ2-5, with a tentative D call TRBD1 (6 bases). The CDR3 is made up of 17 amino acids. V lost 0 bases and J 0 bases, leaving 15 bases between the germline ends. Germline-derived CDR1 and CDR2 are SGHDT and YYEEEE. In DNA form, the CDR3 reads TGTGCCAGCAGCTTGGTCGGGTCAGGGGCCCACCAAGAGACCCAGTACTTC. This gives the protein CASSLVGSGAHQETQYF.

The rearrangement uses TRBV15 and TRBJ2-7; D perhaps matches TRBD1 (6 bases). Per the germline V gene, CDR1 is LNHNV and CDR2 is YYDKDF (reference sequence). With 4 bases removed from V and 10 bases from J, the gap between germline ends came to 14 bases. CDR3 length: 12 amino acids. The CDR3 reads CATSTSGAVQYF. The CDR3 DNA reads as TGTGCCACCAGCACCTCAGGGGCCGTTCAGTACTTC.

This clonotype was observed a few times. One junction end disagrees with the germline gene, perhaps due to a read error. The J gene is TRBJ2-1, the V gene TRBV3-1, with 8 positions matching TRBD2. Germline loops: CDR1 LGHDT, CDR2 YNNKEL (reference sequence). CDR3 size: 14 residues. CDR3 sequence reads: CASRRAGVLNEQFF. The CDR3 DNA follows: TGTGCAAGCAGGAGAGCGGGAGTCCTTAATGAGCAGTTCTTC.

V and J are TRBV5-1 and TRBJ2-3; the D is unclear. CDR1 is SGHRS, CDR2 YFSETQ, per germline. The CDR3 is made up of 13 amino acids. V was shortened by 2 bases and J by 4 bases, with 8 bases between the two germline ends. CDR3 protein: CASSLPMADTQYF. CDR3 coding DNA: TGCGCCAGCAGCTTACCCATGGCAGATACGCAGTATTTT.

The rearrangement joins TRBV9 to TRBJ1-2, with TRBD1 matching 9 bases. Trimming took 4 bases from V and 4 from J; bases not matched to a gene: 8. Germline V gene data show CDR1 as SGDLS and CDR2 as YYNGEE. This CDR3 spans 15 amino acids. This CDR3 reads CASSRGTGQGYGYTF. In DNA form, the CDR3 reads TGTGCCAGCAGCCGCGGGACAGGGCAGGGCTATGGCTACACCTTC.

This clonotype was observed at least ten times. Here the CDR3 DNA reads TGTGCCAGCAGCCGAGACAGGGGGCAGGGTCAGCCCCAGCATTTT. This codes for CASSRDRGQGQPQHF. V and J are TRBV6-1 and TRBJ1-5; 10 nucleotides agree with TRBD1. Trimming took 6 bases from V and 6 from J; bases not matched to a gene: 8. From germline, CDR1 is MNHNS and CDR2 SASEGT. This CDR3 contains 15 residues.

This clonotype was counted only a few times. This chain joins TRBV7-2 and TRBJ2-1; D is undetermined. Trimming removed 2 bases at V and 6 bases at J, with 11 bases between. Germline-derived CDR1 and CDR2 are SGHTA and FQGNSA. This CDR3 is built from 14 residues. CDR3 DNA sequence: TGTGCCAGCAGCTTATTTAGTCCAGCCAATGAGCAGTTCTTC. This encodes CASSLFSPANEQFF.